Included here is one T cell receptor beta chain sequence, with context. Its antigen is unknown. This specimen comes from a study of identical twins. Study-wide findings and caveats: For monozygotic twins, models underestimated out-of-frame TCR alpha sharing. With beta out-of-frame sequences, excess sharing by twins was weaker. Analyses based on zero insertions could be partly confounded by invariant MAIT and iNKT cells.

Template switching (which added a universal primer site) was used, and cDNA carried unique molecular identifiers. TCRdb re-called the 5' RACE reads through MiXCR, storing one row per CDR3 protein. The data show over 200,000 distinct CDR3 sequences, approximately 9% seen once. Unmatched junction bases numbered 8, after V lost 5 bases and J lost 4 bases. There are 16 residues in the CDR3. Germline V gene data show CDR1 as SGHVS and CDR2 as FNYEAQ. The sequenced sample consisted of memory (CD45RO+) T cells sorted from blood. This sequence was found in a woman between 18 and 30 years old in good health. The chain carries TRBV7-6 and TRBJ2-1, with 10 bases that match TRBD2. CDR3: CASSPGGLASYNEQFF. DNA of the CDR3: TGTGCCAGCAGCCCAGGGGGACTAGCGTCGTACAATGAGCAGTTCTTC.